Listed here is a single TCR beta chain. Antigen specificity is unknown. The data were produced by immunoSEQ multiplex PCR, yet TCRdb's version contains in-frame clones alone and is incomplete. The sample has 100,000 to 150,000 clones; roughly nine tenths are singletons. The data belong to a study of T cell responses to AZD1222 COVID-19 vaccine. Study conclusions and caveats: The sample set comprised mostly white British donors with more females, and clonal diversity was possibly underestimated. No repertoire was sampled before or during the peak T cell response, only after it. As reported, nearly half of all spike-specific TCRs target variant regions that are unmutated.

V shed 4 bases, J shed 4 bases, and the junction held 5 bases outside the gene matches. There are 15 residues in the CDR3. Germline CDR1 reads SGHNT; CDR2 reads YYREEE (reference sequence). This clonotype was sampled from an adult in good health. The V gene is TRBV5-4, the J gene TRBJ1-4; 9 nucleotides line up with TRBD1. This sample comprised peripheral blood, obtained on day 0 of AZD1222 vaccination. The CDR3, as DNA: TGTGCCAGCAGCAGCCCGGGACAGGGTAATGAAAAACTGTTTTTT. It is translated as CASSSPGQGNEKLFF.